The 10 T cell receptor beta chains below were found in one sample sequenced in a study of T cell repertoires in cytomegalovirus infection. TCRdb reanalysed the reads using MiXCR and keeps one entry per CDR3 protein. The table lists roughly 200,000 distinct CDR3 sequences, about a sixth of them singletons, with about 25% in the top ten. Sequencing used CD8+ T cells from PBMCs. The source of these receptors is a human donor in good health (CMV status not recorded). Some clones in this sample may be carry-over from other donors' samples.

This clonotype was counted between two and nine times. V usage is TRBV9 and J usage is TRBJ2-1; D may be TRBD1 (5 bases). The CDR3 extends over 15 amino acids. The germline CDR1 and CDR2 sequences are SGDLS and YYNGEE. Between the trimmed V and J ends, which lost 3 bases and 0 bases, there was a span of 10 bases. CDR3 in DNA: TGTGCCAGCAGCGACAGGCCGAGCTCCTACAATGAGCAGTTCTTC. This translates into CASSDRPSSYNEQFF.

This clonotype was seen a handful of times. This rearrangement joins TRBV6-5 to TRBJ2-5; 9 nucleotides agree with TRBD2. V was clipped by 8 bases and J by 7 bases; unmatched bases: 8. The CDR3 extends over 13 amino acids. Germline lookup yields CDR1 MNHEY and CDR2 SVGAGI. The DNA of the CDR3 is TGTGCCAGCGGGAGGGCACTAGCGGGGACCCAGTACTTC. It specifies CASGRALAGTQYF.

This chain uses TRBV20-1 with TRBJ2-3, with D maybe TRBD2 (5 bases). The length of the CDR3 is 13 residues. CDR1 and CDR2 from the germline V gene are DFQATT and SNEGSKA (reference sequence). Trimming cost V 2 bases and J 5 bases, with 11 bases left between them. CDR3 residues: CSARHTGIDTQYF. The CDR3 DNA reads TGCAGTGCTAGACATACCGGGATAGATACGCAGTATTTT.

This clonotype was counted ten times or more. This sequence joins TRBV7-6 and TRBJ1-2; 7 bases are shared with TRBD1. Germline CDR1 and CDR2: SGHVS and FNYEAQ. The CDR3 is 14 residues long. With 1 base clipped from V and 7 bases from J, the junction kept 6 bases outside the gene matches. The CDR3 region is CASSLESTGSGYTF. The DNA of the CDR3 is TGTGCCAGCAGCTTAGAGTCGACAGGGAGTGGCTACACCTTC.

The chain is built from TRBV4-1 and TRBJ2-2; a weak D match, TRBD1 (5 bases). CDR1 MGHRA and CDR2 YSYEKL come from the germline V gene. V was trimmed by 0 bases and J by 7 bases, leaving 6 bases between them. The CDR3 has 13 residues. The CDR3 nucleotides are TGCGCCAGCAGCCAAGAGGACAACGGGGAGCTGTTTTTT. Translation gives CASSQEDNGELFF.

This clonotype was detected a few times. The chain recombines TRBV7-6 with TRBJ2-3, with D perhaps TRBD1 or TRBD2 (5 bases each). This CDR3 has 13 residues. The V end lost 4 bases, the J end lost 2 bases, and 7 bases lay between the germline ends. The germline V gene has CDR1 SGHVS and CDR2 FNYEAQ. The CDR3 sequence is CASSSGPTDTQYF. The CDR3 DNA reads as TGTGCCAGCAGCTCGGGACCCACAGATACGCAGTATTTT.

The chain couples TRBV7-9 to TRBJ1-3; TRBD1 agrees at 9 bases. V lost 5 bases to trimming and J lost 3 bases; unmatched junction nucleotides: 8. The germline V gene has CDR1 SEHNR and CDR2 FQNEAQ (reference sequence). The CDR3 runs 16 residues. The CDR3 sequence is CASSETGGLHGNTIYF. The CDR3 region has the DNA TGTGCCAGCAGCGAAACAGGGGGCCTACATGGAAACACCATATATTTT.

The chain has TRBV7-9 and TRBJ1-2, with D possibly TRBD1 on 6 matching bases. Trimming pared 5 bases from V and 5 bases from J, leaving 18 bases between. Germline V lookup: CDR1 SEHNR, CDR2 FQNEAQ (reference sequence). The CDR3 runs to 15 residues. DNA of the CDR3: TGTGCCAGCAGCGTAAGGGACGGGGGCAGATATGGCTACACCTTC. It is translated as CASSVRDGGRYGYTF. Complete variable domain (other parts from reference TRBV7-9 and TRBJ1-2): DTGVSQNPRHKITKRGQNVTFRCDPISEHNRLYWYRQTLGQGPEFLTYFQNEAQLEKSRLLSDRFSAERPKGSFSTLEIQRTEQGDSAMYLCASSVRDGGRYGYTFGSGTRLTVV.

In this sample, this clonotype turned up a few times. This chain connects TRBV4-3 to TRBJ1-2; 7 positions agree with TRBD1. Germline CDR1 reads LGHNA; CDR2 reads YSLEER. This CDR3 contains 16 residues. V dropped 4 bases and J dropped 0; count of bases not matched to a gene: 8. CDR3 residues: CASSPEEGQPNYGYTF. The CDR3 DNA is TGCGCCAGCAGCCCCGAAGAGGGACAGCCTAACTATGGCTACACCTTC.

The V and J genes are TRBV7-9 and TRBJ2-5, with 8 bases identical to TRBD1. This CDR3 spans 17 amino acids. Trimming cost V 3 bases and J 3 bases; bases outside gene matches: 12. Germline V gives CDR1 SEHNR, CDR2 FQNEAQ (reference sequence). DNA for the CDR3: TGTGCCAGCAGCTTCGGGACAGGCCCTTGGTCGGAAGAGACCCAGTACTTC. Its protein product is CASSFGTGPWSEETQYF.